This T cell receptor beta chain was identified in a study of post-analysis software for immune sequencing data. Unique molecular identifiers were built into the TCR beta cDNA libraries. TCRdb itself ran the PCR reads through MiXCR, one entry per CDR3 protein. The table has fewer than 850,000 distinct CDR3 sequences, roughly 30% seen once. Whole-study results and caveats: Elevated frequency relative to controls characterized a handful of TRBV segments in patients, TRBV5-6, TRBV5-1 and TRBV20-1 among them. Controls significantly exceeded multiple sclerosis patients in normalized Chao1 diversity.

About this clonotype itself: Its antigen is not identified.

V was pared by 6 bases and J by 6 bases, with 11 bases of the junction left unmatched. From germline, CDR1 is DFQATT and CDR2 SNEGSKA (reference sequence). The CDR3 contains 14 residues. This chain connects TRBV20-1 to TRBJ2-1; the match to TRBD1 covers 7 bases. This receptor was obtained from a girl aged 10 to 17 with multiple sclerosis. Sequencing used blood. Here the CDR3 DNA reads TGCAGTGCGGAGGACAGGTGGGGGCTCAATGAGCAGTTCTTC. This translates into CSAEDRWGLNEQFF.